This T cell receptor beta chain was documented in a study of T cells in Graves' hyperthyroidism and ophthalmopathy (dated by TCRdb to between 2019 and 2020). In the study overall: TCR V-J signatures able to tell the groups apart were searched for in a discovery cohort of about a hundred patients, of whom over 40 had Graves' ophthalmopathy and 55 to 65 had stable Graves' hyperthyroidism. Whether ophthalmopathy could be predicted prospectively was tested in an independent validation cohort made up of 18 to 20 hyperthyroidism patients plus 17 patients who later progressed to ophthalmopathy. The 80 to 100 discovery patients were randomly divided into training and test sets at a 7:3 ratio. Thyroid tissue and blood T-cell repertoires from several Graves' hyperthyroidism patients were also compared in the study. Following sampling, methimazole starting at 30 mg daily was given to hyperthyroidism patients, and high-dose intravenous methylprednisolone was given to ophthalmopathy patients. The paper reports TCR Vbeta CDR3 sequencing of some 140 peripheral blood samples: approximately 43 ophthalmopathy, around 80 hyperthyroidism and 17 progressor patients. Study-level results and caveats: Sample size was not statistically predetermined, and investigators were not blinded to group allocation. Ophthalmopathy was separated from stable hyperthyroidism by a 13 V-J signature model, with 87.88% sensitivity and 81% to 82% specificity obtained in cross-validation and 80%/75% obtained in testing. In validation, the model predicted progression to ophthalmopathy a median of about 5.9 months before onset, with approximately 71% sensitivity and 72.22% specificity. Most expanded thyroid clonotypes (frequency above 0.001) were also detected in blood, a finding suggesting that blood repertoires may reflect thyroid immune responses.

Graves' hyperthyroidism was defined as stable when no progression to ophthalmopathy occurred over 18 months of follow-up. Hyperthyroidism patients were aged 18 to 65 years and newly diagnosed, with disease duration of less than 2 months. Exclusion was applied to patients with uncontrolled infections, other autoimmune diseases, pregnancy or lactation. Clinical symptoms, serum thyroxine and TRAb, thyroid ultrasound, and orbital computed tomography formed the basis for the diagnoses. Trizol reagent was used to extract total RNA, and RNA quality was then checked on an Agilent 2100 Bioanalyzer. TCR beta CDR3 regions were amplified from RNA transcripts. A first-round RT-PCR of the TCR CDR3 used the HTBI primer set with the Qiagen OneStep RT-PCR kit. A second multiplex PCR round built the libraries, followed by size selection and purification. Libraries were sequenced paired-end with 100 bp reads on an Illumina HiSeq2000. The authors' analysis ran thus. SOAPnuke was used to process the raw data, removing reads that contained adapters or uncalled bases, had a mean Phred below 15, or lacked an exact match to the constant primer or identifier. High-quality paired reads were merged using COPE v1.2.5, and each unique nucleotide sequence was defined as a clonotype. MiTCR v1.1 was used to align clonotypes to the IMGT TRBV, TRBD and TRBJ reference segments. Only V-J combinations with frequency above 0.0001, covering 99% to 99.2% of repertoires, were analysed. A TCS score was defined as the ratio of F50 (clonal expansion) to E x V (chaos), with BLOSUM62-based TCRdist applied between CDR3 peptides within each V-J. Welch's t-statistics and random forest reduced fewer than 600 V-J features to about 13, which were used in a naive Bayes classifier (R e1071). Thyroid-blood repertoire similarity was quantified with the Morisita-Horn index. The public sequencing data were trimmed at Q25 with fastp and processed into clonotypes with MiXCR by TCRdb, which kept only in-frame beta chains. Each record represents a unique CDR3 protein, reported with the most common genes and DNA among its rows. V and J calls and clone size were set by TCRdb, not the authors. Within this sample are a few hundred thousand distinct CDR3 sequences, with more than 45% of them counted one time only. About 7.8% of the sample goes to the ten largest clones.

The table lists this clonotype with a count of one. Its recognized antigen is unknown. No base qualities exist here, and no much larger clone lies one base off it. Resting on one read, the evidence is weak. CDR1 and CDR2 were assigned from the germline V gene as SQVTM and ANQGSEA. Including the terminal cysteine and phenylalanine, the CDR3 comprises 13 residues. The retained sequence is limited to the CDR3, 39 bases, with the frame set at the first base. Compared with germline, V lacks 6 bases and J lacks 12 bases; bases without a gene match: 13. In this chain, TRBV29-1 is recombined with TRBJ1-4; 7 middle bases align to TRBD1. The sample was peripheral blood or thyroid tissue (not recorded which). This clonotype was sampled from a woman aged 18-30 years with Graves' hyperthyroidism. The CDR3 region reads CSVETGAEEELFF. The nucleotides are TGCAGCGTGGAAACAGGGGCAGAGGAAGAACTGTTTTTT.